This T cell receptor (beta chain) was recovered during a study of T cell changes during pregnancy in multiple sclerosis. This table comes from immunoSEQ multiplex PCR, and its TCRdb copy is limited to in-frame clones, with some not included. This sample has almost 50,000 clones, with 94% found just once. The germline CDR1 and CDR2 sequences are SEHNR and FQNEAQ (reference sequence). The V end was cut by 5 bases, the J end by 5 bases, with 10 bases between. The length of the CDR3 is 13 residues. The chain has TRBV7-9 and TRBJ1-5, with a tentative D call TRBD1 (5 bases). Here the sequenced sample was CD4+ T cells from peripheral blood mononuclear cells, taken in the third trimester of pregnancy. This receptor was taken from a female donor with multiple sclerosis, enrolled in a pregnancy study. In nucleotides, the CDR3 is TGTGCCAGCAGCGCGACAGAGTATCAGCCCCAGCATTTT. Translating it yields CASSATEYQPQHF.